This T cell receptor (beta chain) was obtained from a study of T-cell memory formation after mild COVID-19. Study in general: Most TCR clusters belonged to a single donor.

V dropped 0 bases and J dropped 4 bases, with 9 bases sitting between them. Germline V gene data show CDR1 as GTSNPN and CDR2 as SVGIG (reference sequence). The CDR3 length is 13 residues. TCRdb used MiXCR to reprocess the 5' RACE reads, holding one entry per CDR3 protein. The table has hundreds of thousands of distinct CDR3 sequences, 28% seen once. Turning to this clonotype: Its specificity is unknown.

Study results and limitations: The authors left the SARS-CoV-2 specificity of second-wave clones peaking on day 37 unconfirmed. A subset of responding clones appeared in pre-infection memory, suggesting cross-reactive memory joined.

This receptor was identified in an adult woman who had mild COVID-19 (a few samples of this study predate the infection). Cell type and time point are not known. What was sequenced was PBMCs or a T cell subset sorted from them (not recorded which). This chain links TRBV30 with TRBJ1-1; D is uncertain. CDR3 sequence reads: CAWSVGSRTEAFF. The CDR3 bases are TGTGCCTGGAGTGTCGGGAGTCGCACTGAAGCTTTCTTT.